A single sample is the source of the 9 T cell receptor beta chains below, sequenced in a study of blood T cell repertoires in COVID-19 (dated by TCRdb to the early 2020s). Libraries were constructed by the immunoSEQ multiplex PCR assay. What TCRdb holds here is the immuneACCESS table cut down to in-frame rearrangements. Part of the clones is not present; checked against another copy, under half of the missing clones reflect an unresolved V gene, and the others are unexplained. In all, the sample holds around 400,000 clones, and roughly nine tenths of those were seen once. 0.8% to 0.9% of the sample comes from the top ten. Material for sequencing was PBMCs or T cells enriched from blood (not recorded which). These receptors originate from a woman aged 40 to 50 who had been exposed to COVID-19.

The gene calls are TRBV5-4 and TRBJ2-3; the match to TRBD2 covers 8 bases. With 4 bases clipped from V and 0 bases from J, the junction kept 4 bases outside the gene matches. The germline V gene encodes CDR1 SGHNT and CDR2 YYREEE (reference sequence). CDR3 length equals 15 residues. The DNA of the CDR3 is TGTGCCAGCAGCGCGGCTAGCGGGAGCACAGATACGCAGTATTTT. Its protein product is CASSAASGSTDTQYF.

The chain carries TRBV4-1 and TRBJ2-2, with TRBD1 as a possible D gene (6 bases). V was pared by 3 bases and J by 1 base, with 9 bases between. The V gene's germline CDR1 is MGHRA and CDR2 YSYEKL. The CDR3 is made up of 15 amino acids. As DNA, the CDR3 is TGCGCCAGCAGCCAGAGGGACAAGAACACCGGGGAGCTGTTTTTT. As protein: CASSQRDKNTGELFF.

This clone has a single count. The gene calls are TRBV10-3 and TRBJ2-2, with TRBD2 as a possible D gene (6 bases). This CDR3 spans 12 amino acids. Germline V gives CDR1 ENHRY, CDR2 SYGVKD. Trimming cost V 11 bases and J 5 bases, with 12 bases left between them. CDR3 in DNA: TGTGCCGCTGGAGGAGGGACCGGGGAGCTGTTTTTT. It codes for CAAGGGTGELFF.

J is TRBJ2-3 and V is TRBV6-4; D is possibly TRBD1 (6 bases). The CDR3 covers 12 residues. Trimming stripped 6 bases from V and 3 bases from J, with 7 bases between. Per germline, CDR1 MRHNA and CDR2 SNTAGT. The CDR3 region has the DNA TGTGCCAGCAGCCAGGGGACAGATACGCAGTATTTT. It specifies CASSQGTDTQYF.

The chain employs TRBV13 and TRBJ2-1, with TRBD1 matching over 7 bases. The CDR3 consists of 14 residues. Germline assignment: CDR1 PRHDT and CDR2 FYEKMQ (reference sequence). V was pared by 0 bases and J by 5 bases, with 1 base of the junction left unmatched. CDR3 DNA: TGTGCCAGCAGCTTAGGGGGACAGAACAATGAGCAGTTCTTC. Encoded protein: CASSLGGQNNEQFF.

In its sample, this clone was seen once. The chain uses TRBV25-1 and TRBJ2-2; TRBD2 matches 8 bases. Germline loops: CDR1 MGHDK, CDR2 SYGVNS. The trim removed 6 bases at V and 4 bases at J, leaving 4 bases unmatched. The CDR3 has 14 amino acids. CDR3 residues: CASRVTSGTGELFF. DNA for the CDR3: TGTGCCAGCAGAGTCACTAGCGGCACCGGGGAGCTGTTTTTT.

The rearrangement uses TRBV30 and TRBJ2-7, with 8 bases identical to TRBD1. The germline V gene encodes CDR1 GTSNPN and CDR2 SVGIG (reference sequence). V gave up 0 bases and J gave up 6 bases; unmatched junction bases: 4. This CDR3 spans 13 amino acids. CDR3 sequence: CAWSVRGLVEQYF. CDR3 nucleotide sequence: TGTGCCTGGAGTGTCAGGGGGCTGGTCGAGCAGTACTTC.

This chain links TRBV9 with TRBJ1-1; D possibly corresponds to TRBD1 (5 bases). In germline, CDR1 is SGDLS, CDR2 YYNGEE. This CDR3 comprises 12 residues. Trimming removed 4 bases from V and 8 bases from J, with 12 bases in between. The DNA for the CDR3 is TGTGCCAGCAGCTCGGGGGTTCTCGAAGCTTTCTTT. It codes for CASSSGVLEAFF.

This chain links TRBV6-4 with TRBJ2-2; TRBD1 matches 10 bases. The junction had 2 bases not matched to a gene; V was cut back by 4 bases and J by 3 bases. The CDR3 contains 15 residues. In germline, CDR1 is MRHNA, CDR2 SNTAGT. The CDR3 is CASSAGTGDTGELFF. CDR3 DNA sequence: TGTGCCAGCAGTGCCGGGACAGGGGACACCGGGGAGCTGTTTTTT.